What follows is one TCR beta chain and its context. The source of the sample is a study of blood T cell repertoires in COVID-19. Overall study context: The United States, Italy and Spain provided the acute and convalescent COVID-19 samples. T cells, B-cell-depleted T cells, or PBMCs provided the cDNA or gDNA that served as material.

Categorization into cohorts depended on clinical history that participants reported. Method: immunoSEQ multiplex PCR; TCRdb's copy keeps in-frame clones and lacks some. The sample lists about 230,000 clones, about 90% seen once, with about a tenth in the top ten. Trimming took 2 bases from V and 5 from J, leaving 13 bases between them. This CDR3 is 15 amino acids long. From germline, CDR1 is SGHNT and CDR2 YYREEE (reference sequence). Material: PBMCs or T cells enriched from blood (not recorded which). The sequence came from a man aged 30-40 years who had recovered from COVID-19. The chain joins TRBV5-4 to TRBJ1-4; unclear D gene. The CDR3 region has the DNA TGTGCCAGCAGCTTCTCTCTCAGAAAGAATGAAAAACTGTTTTTT. Its protein is CASSFSLRKNEKLFF.